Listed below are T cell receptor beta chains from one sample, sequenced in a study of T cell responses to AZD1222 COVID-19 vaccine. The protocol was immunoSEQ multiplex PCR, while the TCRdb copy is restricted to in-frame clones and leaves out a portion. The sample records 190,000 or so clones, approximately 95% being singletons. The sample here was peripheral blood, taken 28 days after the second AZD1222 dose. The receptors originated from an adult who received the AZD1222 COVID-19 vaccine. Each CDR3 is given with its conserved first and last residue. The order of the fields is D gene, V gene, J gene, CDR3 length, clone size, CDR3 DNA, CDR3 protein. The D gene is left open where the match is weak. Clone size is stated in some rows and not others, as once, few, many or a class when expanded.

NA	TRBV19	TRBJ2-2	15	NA	TGTGCCAGTAGTCCCCTGCGGGTTGCGTCCGGGGAGCTGTTTTTT	CASSPLRVASGELFF
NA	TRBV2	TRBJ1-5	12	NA	TGTGCCAGCAGTGAAAGTACGCAGCCCCAGCATTTT	CASSESTQPQHF
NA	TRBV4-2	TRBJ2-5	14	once	TGTGCCAGCAGCCAATCGGGGCCCCAAGAGACCCAGTACTTC	CASSQSGPQETQYF
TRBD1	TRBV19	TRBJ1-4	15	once	TGTGCCAGTAGCCCCCGGGACAGGCGGCTTGAAAAACTGTTTTTT	CASSPRDRRLEKLFF
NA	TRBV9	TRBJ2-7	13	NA	TGTGCCAGCACTCGGGACGGTACCTACGAGCAGTACTTC	CASTRDGTYEQYF
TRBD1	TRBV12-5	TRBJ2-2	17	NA	TGTGCTAGTGGTTTGGCCCAGGGGGTTTCGAACACCGGGGAGCTGTTTTTT	CASGLAQGVSNTGELFF
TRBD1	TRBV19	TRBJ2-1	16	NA	TGTGCCAGTAGAAAAGACAGGGCCGGACCCTACAATGAGCAGTTCTTC	CASRKDRAGPYNEQFF
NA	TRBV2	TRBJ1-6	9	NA	TGTGCCAGCAGCCAACCCCTCCACTTT	CASSQPLHF
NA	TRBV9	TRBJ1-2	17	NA	TGTGCCAGCAGCGTAGGGGTGGGTAGGGTATCTAACTATGGCTACACCTTC	CASSVGVGRVSNYGYTF
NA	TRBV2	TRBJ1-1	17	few	TGTGCCAGCAGTGGTGCCGGGACATGGATAATGAACACTGAAGCTTTCTTT	CASSGAGTWIMNTEAFF
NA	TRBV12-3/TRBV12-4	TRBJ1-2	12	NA	TGTGCCAGCGGCCCCAGCGGAGGTGGCTACACCTTC	CASGPSGGGYTF
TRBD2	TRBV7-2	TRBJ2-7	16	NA	TGTGCCAGCAGCTTATTGCTTAGCGGGGGGGTCCACGAGCAGTACTTC	CASSLLLSGGVHEQYF
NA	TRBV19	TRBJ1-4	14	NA	TGTGCCAGTAGTAAAAGGGACCAGGGGGAAAAACTGTTTTTT	CASSKRDQGEKLFF
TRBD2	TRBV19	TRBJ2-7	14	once	TGTGCCAGTATGGTCAGCGGGGGCTCCTACGAGCAGTACTTC	CASMVSGGSYEQYF
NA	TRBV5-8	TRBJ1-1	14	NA	TGTGCCAGCAGCTTGGCCGGTTATGTCACTGAAGCTTTCTTT	CASSLAGYVTEAFF
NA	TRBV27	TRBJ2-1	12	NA	TGTGCCAGCAGGGACGGCTACAATGAGCAGTTCTTC	CASRDGYNEQFF
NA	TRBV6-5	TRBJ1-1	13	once	TGTGCCAGCATGTCCCGGCTGAACACTGAAGCTTTCTTT	CASMSRLNTEAFF
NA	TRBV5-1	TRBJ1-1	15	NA	TGCGCCAGCAGCTTGCATATAGGAGGGAACACTGAAGCTTTCTTT	CASSLHIGGNTEAFF
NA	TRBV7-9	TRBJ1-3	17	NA	TGTGCCAGCAGGGCGTTTTTTGACAGTTCCTCTGGAAACACCATATATTTT	CASRAFFDSSSGNTIYF
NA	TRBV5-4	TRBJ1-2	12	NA	TGTGCCAGCCGGGGGGAGGCAGATGGCTACACCTTC	CASRGEADGYTF
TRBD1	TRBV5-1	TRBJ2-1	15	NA	TGCGCCAGCAGCTGGGCCGGGACAGCCAACAATGAGCAGTTCTTC	CASSWAGTANNEQFF
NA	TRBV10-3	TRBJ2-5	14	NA	TGTGCCATCAGTGAGGGGACCGTACAAGAGACCCAGTACTTC	CAISEGTVQETQYF
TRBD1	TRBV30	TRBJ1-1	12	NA	TGTGCCTGGTGTGACAGGGTGCCTGAAGCTTTCTTT	CAWCDRVPEAFF
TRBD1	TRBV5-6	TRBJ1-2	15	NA	TGTGCCAGCAGCTTGTTCACTGGGACAGACTATGGCTACACCTTC	CASSLFTGTDYGYTF
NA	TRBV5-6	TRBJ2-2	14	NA	TGTGCCAGCAGCTGGACGGGGTACACCGGGGAGCTGTTTTTT	CASSWTGYTGELFF
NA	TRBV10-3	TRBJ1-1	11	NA	TGTGCCATCAGTGAGTCCGGTGAAGCTTTCTTT	CAISESGEAFF
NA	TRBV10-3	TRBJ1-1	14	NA	TGTGCCATCAGCAAACAGGGAGGAGACACTGAAGCTTTCTTT	CAISKQGGDTEAFF
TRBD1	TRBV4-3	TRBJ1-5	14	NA	TGCGCCAGCAGCCAGGGACAGGGAAAACAGCCCCAGCATTTT	CASSQGQGKQPQHF
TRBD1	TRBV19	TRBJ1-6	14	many	TGTGCCAGTAGTTCACAGGGGGCGCGTTCACCCCTCCACTTT	CASSSQGARSPLHF
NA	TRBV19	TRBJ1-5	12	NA	TGTGCCAGTAAGTCCGGCGGAGAGCCCCAGCATTTT	CASKSGGEPQHF
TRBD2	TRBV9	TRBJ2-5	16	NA	TGTGCCAGCAGCGTAGGAGCGGGGGGGGATAGAGAGACCCAGTACTTC	CASSVGAGGDRETQYF
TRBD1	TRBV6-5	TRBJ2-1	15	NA	TGTGCCAGCAGTCCCGGGACAGGGTCCTACAATGAGCAGTTCTTC	CASSPGTGSYNEQFF
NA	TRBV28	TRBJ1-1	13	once	TGTGCCAGCAGGGAAACAGTGAACACTGAAGCTTTCTTT	CASRETVNTEAFF
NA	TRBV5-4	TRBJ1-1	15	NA	TGTGCCAGCGCATCTGGGAATTCTGGGAACACTGAAGCTTTCTTT	CASASGNSGNTEAFF
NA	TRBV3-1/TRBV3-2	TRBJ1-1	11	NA	TGTGCCAGCTCGAGGGGTACTGAAGCTTTCTTT	CASSRGTEAFF
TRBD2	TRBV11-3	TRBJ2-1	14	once	TGTGCCAGCAGCTCAGCCAGCGGGAGGAATGAGCAGTTCTTC	CASSSASGRNEQFF
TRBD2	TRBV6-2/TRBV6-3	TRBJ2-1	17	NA	TGTGCCAGCAGTTATTTTCTTGGTCTAGCGGGGTACAATGAGCAGTTCTTC	CASSYFLGLAGYNEQFF
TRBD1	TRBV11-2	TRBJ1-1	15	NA	TGTGCCAGCAGCATGACAGGGCTGATGGGCACTGAAGCTTTCTTT	CASSMTGLMGTEAFF
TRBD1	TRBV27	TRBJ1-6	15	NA	TGTGCCAGCAGGGACGGACAGGGGTTTAATTCACCCCTCCACTTT	CASRDGQGFNSPLHF
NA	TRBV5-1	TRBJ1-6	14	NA	TGCGCCAGCAGCTTGGGGCAGAGTAATTCACCCCTCCACTTT	CASSLGQSNSPLHF
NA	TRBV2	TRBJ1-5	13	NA	TGTGCCAGCGGGGAGGGTCTCAATCAGCCCCAGCATTTT	CASGEGLNQPQHF
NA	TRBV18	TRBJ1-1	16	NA	TGTGCCAGCTCACCACCGGGAGGGAGCGGTTTCACTGAAGCTTTCTTT	CASSPPGGSGFTEAFF
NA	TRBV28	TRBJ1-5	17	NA	TGTGCCAGCAGGCCCCTTCGGACAGAAGGTGGCAATCAGCCCCAGCATTTT	CASRPLRTEGGNQPQHF
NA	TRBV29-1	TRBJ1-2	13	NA	TGCAGCGTTGGCCGTGGGGGAAGCTATGGCTACACCTTC	CSVGRGGSYGYTF
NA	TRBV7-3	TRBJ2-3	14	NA	TGTGCCAGCAGCCTCCAGGGGGGACGGGATACGCAGTATTTT	CASSLQGGRDTQYF
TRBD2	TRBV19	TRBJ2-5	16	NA	TGTGCCAGTAGTATCTTAGCCGGGGGGAGCCAAGAGACCCAGTACTTC	CASSILAGGSQETQYF
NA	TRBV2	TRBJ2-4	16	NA	TGTGCCAGCAGTGAATTTACAACCGGAGCCAAAAACATTCAGTACTTC	CASSEFTTGAKNIQYF
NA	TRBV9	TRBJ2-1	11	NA	TGTGCCAGCAGCGTAGGAATAGAGCAGTTCTTC	CASSVGIEQFF
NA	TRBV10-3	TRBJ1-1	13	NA	TGTGCCATCGGGGGCACAGAAAACACTGAAGCTTTCTTT	CAIGGTENTEAFF
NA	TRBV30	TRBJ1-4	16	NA	TGTGCCTTCCACTCCTCTCGGGCAGTTCAAAATGAAAAACTGTTTTTT	CAFHSSRAVQNEKLFF
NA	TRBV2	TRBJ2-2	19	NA	TGTGCCAGCAGTGAAAGGGGTGCTGGCAGGGCTGATTTTACCGGGGAGCTGTTTTTT	CASSERGAGRADFTGELFF
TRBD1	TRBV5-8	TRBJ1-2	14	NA	TGTGCCAGCAGCCCGGGACAGGGGGCCCTTGGCTACACCTTC	CASSPGQGALGYTF
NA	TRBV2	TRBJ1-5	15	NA	TGTGCCAGCAGCCGCGAAGAGATTAGCAATCAGCCCCAGCATTTT	CASSREEISNQPQHF
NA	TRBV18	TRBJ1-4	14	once	TGTGCCAGCTCACCACCCGGCAGGGGAGAAAAACTGTTTTTT	CASSPPGRGEKLFF
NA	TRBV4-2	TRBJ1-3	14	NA	TGTGCCAGCAGCCAAGATTACTCTGGAAACACCATATATTTT	CASSQDYSGNTIYF